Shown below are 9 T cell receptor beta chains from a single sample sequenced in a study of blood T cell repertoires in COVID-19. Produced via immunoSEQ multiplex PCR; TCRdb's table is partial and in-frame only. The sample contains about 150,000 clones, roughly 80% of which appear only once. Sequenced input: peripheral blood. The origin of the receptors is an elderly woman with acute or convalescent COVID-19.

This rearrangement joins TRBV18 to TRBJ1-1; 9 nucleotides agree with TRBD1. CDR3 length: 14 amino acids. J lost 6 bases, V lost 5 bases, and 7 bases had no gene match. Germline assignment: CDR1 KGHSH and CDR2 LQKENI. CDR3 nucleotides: TGTGCCAGCTCAGCGGGACAGGGAGTCCCTGAAGCTTTCTTT. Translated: CASSAGQGVPEAFF.

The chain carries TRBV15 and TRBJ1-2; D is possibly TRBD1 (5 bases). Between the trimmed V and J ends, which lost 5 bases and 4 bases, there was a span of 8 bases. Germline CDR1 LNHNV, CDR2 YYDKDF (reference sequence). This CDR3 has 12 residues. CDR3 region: CATSADSYGYTF. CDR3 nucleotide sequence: TGTGCCACCAGCGCCGACAGCTATGGCTACACCTTC.

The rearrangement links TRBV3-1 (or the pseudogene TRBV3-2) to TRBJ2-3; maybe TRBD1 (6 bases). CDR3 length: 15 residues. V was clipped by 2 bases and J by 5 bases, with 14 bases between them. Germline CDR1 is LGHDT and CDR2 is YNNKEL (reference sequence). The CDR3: CASSQLGAEGDTQYF. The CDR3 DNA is TGTGCCAGCAGCCAACTGGGGGCGGAAGGAGATACGCAGTATTTT.

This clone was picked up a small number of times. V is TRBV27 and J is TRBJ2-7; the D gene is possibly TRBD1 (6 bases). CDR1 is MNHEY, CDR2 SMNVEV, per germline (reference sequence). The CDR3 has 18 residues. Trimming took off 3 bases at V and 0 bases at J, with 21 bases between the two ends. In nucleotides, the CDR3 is TGTGCCAGCAGTTTTCGGCGAACAGGGATTTCAGGCTCCTACGAGCAGTACTTC. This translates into CASSFRRTGISGSYEQYF.

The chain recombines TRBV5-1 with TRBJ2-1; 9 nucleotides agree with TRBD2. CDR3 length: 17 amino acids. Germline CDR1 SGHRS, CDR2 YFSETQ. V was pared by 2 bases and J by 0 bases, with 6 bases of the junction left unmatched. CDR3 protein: CASSLTTSGPSYNEQFF. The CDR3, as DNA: TGCGCCAGCAGCTTAACAACTAGCGGGCCCTCCTACAATGAGCAGTTCTTC.

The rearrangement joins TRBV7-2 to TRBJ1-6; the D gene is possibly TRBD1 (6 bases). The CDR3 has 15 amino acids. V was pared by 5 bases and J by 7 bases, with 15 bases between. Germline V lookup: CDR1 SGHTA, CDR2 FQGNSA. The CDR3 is CASSLTDSRNSPLHF. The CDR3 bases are TGTGCCAGCAGCCTCACGGACAGTAGGAATTCACCCCTCCACTTT.

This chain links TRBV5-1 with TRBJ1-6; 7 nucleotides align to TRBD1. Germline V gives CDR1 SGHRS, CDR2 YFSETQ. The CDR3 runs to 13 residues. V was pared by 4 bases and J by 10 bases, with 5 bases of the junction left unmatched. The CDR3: CASSQTGTSPLHF. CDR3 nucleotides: TGCGCCAGCAGCCAGACAGGGACCTCACCCCTCCACTTT. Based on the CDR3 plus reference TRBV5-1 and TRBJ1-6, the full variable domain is KAGVTQTPRYLIKTRGQQVTLSCSPISGHRSVSWYQQTPGQGLQFLFEYFSETQRNKGNFPGRFSGRQFSNSRSEMNVSTLELGDSALYLCASSQTGTSPLHFGNGTRLTVT.

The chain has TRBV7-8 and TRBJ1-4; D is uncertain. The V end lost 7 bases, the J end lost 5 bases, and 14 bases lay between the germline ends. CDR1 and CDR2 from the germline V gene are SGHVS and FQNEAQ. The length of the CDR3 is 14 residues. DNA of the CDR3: TGTGCCAGCACCCCCCTTTTGAGGAATGAAAAACTGTTTTTT. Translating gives CASTPLLRNEKLFF.

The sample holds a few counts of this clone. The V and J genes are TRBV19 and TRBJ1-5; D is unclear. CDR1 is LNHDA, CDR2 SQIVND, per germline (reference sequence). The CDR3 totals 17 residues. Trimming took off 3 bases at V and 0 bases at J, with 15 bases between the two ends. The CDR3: CASSMVEGPFSNQPQHF. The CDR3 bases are TGTGCCAGTAGTATGGTTGAGGGTCCGTTTAGCAATCAGCCCCAGCATTTT.